Below, 25 T cell receptor beta chains from the same sample are listed, as sequenced in a study of shared T cell receptors in the human thymus. The table came from immunoSEQ multiplex PCR; TCRdb's copy has only in-frame clones and leaves some out. The sample carries under 700,000 clones, more than 75% recorded once. These data were also filed under a second study, of human thymus T cells.

Source material: thymocytes. These TCRs come from a boy under two years old with a congenital heart defect.

The V gene is TRBV5-6, the J gene TRBJ2-5; no firm D call. V shed 0 bases and J shed 3 bases, with 6 bases lying between them. This CDR3 has 13 residues. The germline V gene encodes CDR1 SGHDT and CDR2 YYEEEE. The CDR3 DNA follows: TGTGCCAGCAGCTTGGCTCCAGAAGAGACCCAGTACTTC. It is translated as CASSLAPEETQYF.

The chain couples TRBV18 to TRBJ2-1, with a weak D call TRBD2 (6 bases). The CDR3 runs to 14 residues. CDR1 KGHSH and CDR2 LQKENI come from the germline V gene. V was clipped by 0 bases and J by 6 bases, with 9 bases between them. DNA of the CDR3: TGTGCCAGCTCACCACCGGCTAGCGCCAATGAGCAGTTCTTC. This gives the protein CASSPPASANEQFF.

The gene calls are TRBV27 and TRBJ2-7, with 8 bases that match TRBD2. Germline loops: CDR1 MNHEY, CDR2 SMNVEV (reference sequence). This CDR3 region has 16 residues. Trimming cost V 5 bases and J 0 bases; bases outside gene matches: 9. CDR3 protein: CASSVGREDSSYEQYF. The DNA of the CDR3 is TGTGCCAGCAGTGTCGGGCGGGAGGACAGCTCCTACGAGCAGTACTTC.

The V call is TRBV6-1, the J call TRBJ1-2; D ambiguous. V gave up 7 bases and J gave up 0 bases, with 6 bases separating them. This CDR3 has 12 residues. Germline CDR1 and CDR2: MNHNS and SASEGT. The CDR3 bases are TGTGCCAGCAACCGAGCTAACTATGGCTACACCTTC. This encodes CASNRANYGYTF.

J is TRBJ2-7 and V is TRBV19; 12 bases fit TRBD2. The junction had 3 bases not matched to a gene; V was cut back by 3 bases and J by 3 bases. The CDR3 contains 15 residues. Germline CDR1 and CDR2: LNHDA and SQIVND (reference sequence). The CDR3 DNA follows: TGTGCCAGTAGTATTCTAGCGGGAGGGAACTACGAGCAGTACTTC. Its translation: CASSILAGGNYEQYF.

This clone was seen a single time. The chain links TRBV14 to TRBJ1-1; no reliable D call. The CDR3 has 18 residues. V was trimmed by 0 bases and J by 1 base, leaving 18 bases between them. Germline CDR1 and CDR2: SGHDN and FVKESK. In DNA form, the CDR3 reads TGTGCCAGCAGCCAAGATCGGGGAGCGATTACTCCGAACACTGAAGCTTTCTTT. The encoded protein is CASSQDRGAITPNTEAFF.

J is TRBJ2-1 and V is TRBV4-1, with 10 bases identical to TRBD2. This CDR3 comprises 18 residues. J gave up 2 bases and V 1 base, and 8 bases lay outside the gene matches. The V gene's germline CDR1 is MGHRA and CDR2 YSYEKL. In DNA, the CDR3 is TGCGCCAGCAGCCAAGTCCCTAGCGGGAGTTCCCCCTACAATGAGCAGTTCTTC. Its protein product is CASSQVPSGSSPYNEQFF.

The rearrangement links TRBV6-5 to TRBJ2-5; maybe TRBD1 (5 bases). V lost 0 bases, J lost 0 bases, and 8 bases lay in between. Germline V gene sequence: CDR1 MNHEY, CDR2 SVGAGI. This CDR3 has 15 amino acids. CDR3 DNA: TGTGCCAGCAGTTACTCGCTACAGGACCAAGAGACCCAGTACTTC. This encodes CASSYSLQDQETQYF.

This rearrangement joins TRBV2 to TRBJ2-7; 11 bases fit TRBD2. V shed 5 bases and J 3 bases; nucleotides not matched to a gene: 6. Germline V gene lookup returns CDR1 SNHLY and CDR2 FYNNEI. The CDR3 length is 15 residues. Here the CDR3 reads CASSPTLAGVYEQYF. The CDR3 nucleotides read TGTGCCAGCAGTCCCACACTAGCGGGAGTCTACGAGCAGTACTTC.

The V and J genes are TRBV6-1 and TRBJ2-2; tentative D call: TRBD2 (6 bases). CDR1 is MNHNS, CDR2 SASEGT, per germline. CDR3 size: 15 residues. V was pared by 6 bases and J by 5 bases, with 16 bases between. The CDR3 bases are TGTGCCAGCAGGACCCCGGGGGTCCATACCGGGGAGCTGTTTTTT. Protein sequence: CASRTPGVHTGELFF.

The chain uses TRBV23-1 and TRBJ2-1; TRBD1 aligns across 8 bases. TRBV23-1 is given ORF status, its function remaining uncertain. The CDR3 is 12 amino acids. V shed 8 bases, J shed 5 bases, and the junction held 2 bases outside the gene matches. CDR3 protein: CASPDRDNEQFF. The CDR3 coding sequence is TGCGCCAGCCCGGACAGGGACAATGAGCAGTTCTTC.

This clone was detected only a few times. V and J are TRBV11-3 and TRBJ2-7; 7 nucleotides line up with TRBD2. The V segment lost 4 bases and the J segment 3 bases; nucleotides outside the gene matches: 6. Germline lookup yields CDR1 SGHNT and CDR2 YENEEA. This CDR3 spans 14 amino acids. CDR3 in amino acids: CASSWAGDLYEQYF. The CDR3 region has the DNA TGTGCCAGCAGCTGGGCGGGAGATCTCTACGAGCAGTACTTC.

This sequence joins TRBV4-2 and TRBJ2-7, with 8 nucleotides matching TRBD2. This CDR3 has 17 amino acids. V shed 8 bases, J shed 6 bases, and the junction held 21 bases outside the gene matches. Germline CDR1 LGHNA, CDR2 YNFKEQ. The CDR3 protein is CASSIHGDTGLVFEQYF. The CDR3 region has the DNA TGTGCCAGCTCCATCCATGGGGACACGGGACTAGTTTTCGAGCAGTACTTC.

This rearrangement joins TRBV6-5 to TRBJ1-5; TRBD1 matches 7 bases. V trimming: 7 bases; J trimming: 6 bases; junction bases outside the gene matches: 12. The CDR3 runs 15 residues. Per germline, CDR1 MNHEY and CDR2 SVGAGI. As DNA, the CDR3 is TGTGCCAGCACCAGGGGACAGCAGGAAGCTCAGCCCCAGCATTTT. As protein: CASTRGQQEAQPQHF.

V gene TRBV7-8 combines with J gene TRBJ2-7, with 10 nucleotides matching TRBD2. This CDR3 comprises 18 residues. Unmatched junction bases numbered 14, after V lost 6 bases and J lost 0 bases. The V gene's germline CDR1 is SGHVS and CDR2 FQNEAQ. The CDR3 spells CASSPQASGRAHSYEQYF. CDR3 coding DNA: TGTGCCAGCAGTCCCCAAGCCAGCGGGAGGGCCCACTCCTACGAGCAGTACTTC.

This clone showed up just a few times. This rearrangement joins TRBV9 to TRBJ2-3, with TRBD2 identical over 9 bases. Germline assignment: CDR1 SGDLS and CDR2 YYNGEE. V shed 4 bases and J 0 bases; nucleotides not matched to a gene: 6. The CDR3 loop spans 16 amino acids. CDR3: CASSPTSGTSTDTQYF. As DNA, the CDR3 is TGTGCCAGCAGCCCGACTAGCGGAACTAGCACAGATACGCAGTATTTT.

This clone showed up just a few times. V is TRBV10-3 and J is TRBJ2-1; 13 bases are shared with TRBD2. Germline values: CDR1 ENHRY, CDR2 SYGVKD. The CDR3 covers 14 residues. After removal of 4 bases from V and 8 bases from J, the junction contained 2 bases not matched to a gene. Here the CDR3 reads CAISGTSGSYEQFF. The CDR3 DNA reads TGTGCCATCAGTGGGACTAGCGGGAGTTATGAGCAGTTCTTC.

The chain recombines TRBV5-6 with TRBJ2-5; tentatively, D is TRBD2 (7 bases). Looked up from germline, CDR1 is SGHDT and CDR2 is YYEEEE. V was shortened by 4 bases and J by 3 bases, with 19 bases between the two germline ends. The CDR3 is 16 amino acids. CDR3 sequence (DNA): TGTGCCAGCAGCCCGAGGGGGGGTCTTGGAGAAGAGACCCAGTACTTC. Amino acid sequence: CASSPRGGLGEETQYF. Supplemented by reference TRBV5-6 and TRBJ2-5, the full variable domain reads DAGVTQSPTHLIKTRGQQVTLRCSPKSGHDTVSWYQQALGQGPQFIFQYYEEEERQRGNFPDRFSGHQFPNYSSELNVNALLLGDSALYLCASSPRGGLGEETQYFGPGTRLLVL.

The J gene is TRBJ2-2, the V gene TRBV7-9; 7 bases fit TRBD2. The J segment lost 4 bases and the V segment lost 5 bases, leaving 13 bases of the junction unmatched. CDR3 length: 17 amino acids. Germline V CDR1 and CDR2: SEHNR, FQNEAQ (reference sequence). CDR3 coding DNA: TGTGCCAGCAGCCCGGTTTGGGCGGGAGATGTCACCGGGGAGCTGTTTTTT. It translates to CASSPVWAGDVTGELFF.

The sample holds a few counts of this clone. This chain connects TRBV6-4 to TRBJ2-7; possibly TRBD1 for D (5 bases). Germline-derived CDR1 and CDR2 are MRHNA and SNTAGT. The V and J ends lost 4 bases and 3 bases respectively, with 7 bases between them. CDR3 length: 12 residues. CDR3 region: CASSGQGYEQYF. In nucleotides, the CDR3 is TGTGCCAGCAGTGGGCAGGGCTACGAGCAGTACTTC.

This clone has just a few counts. The chain employs TRBV30 and TRBJ1-2; D is possibly TRBD1 (5 bases). V was cut by 7 bases and J by 4 bases, with 22 bases left in between. The CDR3 covers 15 residues. Germline CDR1 GTSNPN, CDR2 SVGIG (reference sequence). CDR3 protein: CAYTRHDAGGYGYTF. CDR3 sequence (DNA): TGTGCCTACACCAGACACGACGCGGGGGGCTATGGCTACACCTTC.

This clone turned up a few times. The rearrangement joins TRBV30 to TRBJ2-1; 12 bases line up with TRBD2. The V and J ends lost 1 base and 6 bases, in that order; junction bases with no gene match: 10. This CDR3 has 17 residues. Germline values: CDR1 GTSNPN, CDR2 SVGIG (reference sequence). CDR3 DNA sequence: TGTGCCTGGAGTGACCCCCGACTAGCGGGAGAGTCCAATGAGCAGTTCTTC. Translating it yields CAWSDPRLAGESNEQFF.

The rearrangement links TRBV27 to TRBJ2-7, with a weak D call TRBD2 (6 bases). Trimming stripped 6 bases from V and 1 base from J, with 13 bases between. CDR1 MNHEY and CDR2 SMNVEV come from the germline V gene (reference sequence). The CDR3 is 14 amino acids. Here the CDR3 reads CASSCRLESYEQYF. CDR3 sequence (DNA): TGTGCCAGCAGCTGCCGACTAGAATCCTACGAGCAGTACTTC.

The chain links TRBV29-1 to TRBJ2-5; 9 bases map to TRBD2. Per the germline V gene, CDR1 is SQVTM and CDR2 is ANQGSEA. The CDR3 consists of 15 residues. Trimming at V came to 6 bases and at J to 2 bases, leaving 10 bases not matched to a gene. CDR3 protein: CSVTALAGPQETQYF. The CDR3 region has the DNA TGCAGCGTCACGGCGCTAGCGGGGCCTCAAGAGACCCAGTACTTC.

This clone appeared a few times. The chain combines TRBV30 with TRBJ1-4; 7 nucleotides match TRBD1. The ends lost 3 bases at V and 4 bases at J; junction bases unmatched: 8. CDR3 length equals 15 residues. Per the germline V gene, CDR1 is GTSNPN and CDR2 is SVGIG (reference sequence). The CDR3 protein is CAWRGWTGDNEKLFF. The CDR3 DNA sequence: TGTGCCTGGAGAGGTTGGACAGGTGATAATGAAAAACTGTTTTTT. Looking up the rest from reference TRBV30 and TRBJ1-4 gives the full variable domain: SQTIHQWPATLVQPVGSPLSLECTVEGTSNPNLYWYRQAAGRGLQLLFYSVGIGQISSEVPQNLSASRPQDRQFILSSKKLLLSDSGFYLCAWRGWTGDNEKLFFGSGTQLSVL.